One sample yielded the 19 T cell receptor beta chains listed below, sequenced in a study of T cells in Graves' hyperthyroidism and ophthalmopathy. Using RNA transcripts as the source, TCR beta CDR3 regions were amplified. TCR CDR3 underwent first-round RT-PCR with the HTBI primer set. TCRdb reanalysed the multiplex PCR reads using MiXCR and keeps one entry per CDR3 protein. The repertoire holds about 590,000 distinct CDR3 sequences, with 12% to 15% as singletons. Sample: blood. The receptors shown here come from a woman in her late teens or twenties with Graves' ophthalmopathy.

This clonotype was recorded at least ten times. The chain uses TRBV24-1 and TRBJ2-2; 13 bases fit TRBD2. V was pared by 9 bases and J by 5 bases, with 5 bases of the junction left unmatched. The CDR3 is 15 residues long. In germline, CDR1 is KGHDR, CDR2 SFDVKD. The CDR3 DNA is TGTGCCACCGGACTAGCGGGAGCGGAAACCGGGGAGCTGTTTTTT. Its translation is CATGLAGAETGELFF.

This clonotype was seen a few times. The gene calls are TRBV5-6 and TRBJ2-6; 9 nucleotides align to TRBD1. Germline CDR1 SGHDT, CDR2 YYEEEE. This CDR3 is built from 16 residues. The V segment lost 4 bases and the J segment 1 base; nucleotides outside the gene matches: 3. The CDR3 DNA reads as TGTGCCAGCAGCATCGGACAGGGGTCTGGGGCCAACGTCCTGACTTTC. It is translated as CASSIGQGSGANVLTF.

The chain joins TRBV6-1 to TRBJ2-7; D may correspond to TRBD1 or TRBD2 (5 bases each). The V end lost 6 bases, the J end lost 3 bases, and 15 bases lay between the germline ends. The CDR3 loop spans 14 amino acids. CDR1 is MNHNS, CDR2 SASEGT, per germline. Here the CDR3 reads CASRGGGIIYEQYF. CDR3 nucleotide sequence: TGTGCCAGCAGAGGTGGGGGTATCATCTACGAGCAGTACTTC.

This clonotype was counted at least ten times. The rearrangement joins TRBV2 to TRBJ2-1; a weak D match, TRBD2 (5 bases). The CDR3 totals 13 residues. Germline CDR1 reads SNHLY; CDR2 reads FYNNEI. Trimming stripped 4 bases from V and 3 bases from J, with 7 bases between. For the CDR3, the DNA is TGTGCCAGCAGTGGACGGGGCTACAATGAGCAGTTCTTC. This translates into CASSGRGYNEQFF.

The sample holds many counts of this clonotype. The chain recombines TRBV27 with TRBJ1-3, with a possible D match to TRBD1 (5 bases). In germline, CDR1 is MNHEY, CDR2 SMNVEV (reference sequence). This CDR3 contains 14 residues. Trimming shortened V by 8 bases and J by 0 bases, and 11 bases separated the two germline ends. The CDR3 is CASGWGGSGNTIYF. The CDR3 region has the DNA TGTGCCAGCGGCTGGGGGGGCTCTGGAAACACCATATATTTT.

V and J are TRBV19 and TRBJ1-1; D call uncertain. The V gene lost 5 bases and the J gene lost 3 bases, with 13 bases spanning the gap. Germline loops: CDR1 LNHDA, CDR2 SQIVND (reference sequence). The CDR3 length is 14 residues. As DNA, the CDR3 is TGTGCCAGTAGTGGACTGGTCTGGGACACTGAAGCTTTCTTT. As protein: CASSGLVWDTEAFF.

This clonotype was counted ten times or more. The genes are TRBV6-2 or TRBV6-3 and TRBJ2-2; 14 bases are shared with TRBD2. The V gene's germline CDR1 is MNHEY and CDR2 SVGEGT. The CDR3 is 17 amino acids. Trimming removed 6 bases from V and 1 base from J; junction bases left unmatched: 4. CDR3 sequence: CASSGTSGRVNTGELFF. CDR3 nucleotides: TGTGCCAGCAGCGGGACTAGCGGGAGAGTGAACACCGGGGAGCTGTTTTTT.

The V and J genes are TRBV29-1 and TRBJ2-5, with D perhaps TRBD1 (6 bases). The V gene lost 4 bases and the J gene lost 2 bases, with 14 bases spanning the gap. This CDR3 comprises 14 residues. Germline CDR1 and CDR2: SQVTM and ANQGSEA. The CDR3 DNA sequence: TGCAGCGTTGTAGGGACATACGGACAAGAGACCCAGTACTTC. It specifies CSVVGTYGQETQYF.

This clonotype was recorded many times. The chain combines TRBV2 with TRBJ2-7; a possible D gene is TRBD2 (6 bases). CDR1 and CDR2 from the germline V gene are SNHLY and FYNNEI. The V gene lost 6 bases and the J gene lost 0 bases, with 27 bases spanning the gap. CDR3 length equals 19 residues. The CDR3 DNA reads TGTGCCAGCAGCCCAAGAGCGGGCTCCTCAAGAAGATCCTCCTACGAGCAGTACTTC. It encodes CASSPRAGSSRRSSYEQYF.

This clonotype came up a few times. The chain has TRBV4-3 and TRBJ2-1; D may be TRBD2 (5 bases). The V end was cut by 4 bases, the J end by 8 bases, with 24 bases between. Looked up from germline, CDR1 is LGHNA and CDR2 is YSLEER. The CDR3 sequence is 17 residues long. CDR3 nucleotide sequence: TGCGCCAGCAGCCCCACCCCTAGTATAGGCCAAGCGGATGAGCAGTTCTTC. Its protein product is CASSPTPSIGQADEQFF.

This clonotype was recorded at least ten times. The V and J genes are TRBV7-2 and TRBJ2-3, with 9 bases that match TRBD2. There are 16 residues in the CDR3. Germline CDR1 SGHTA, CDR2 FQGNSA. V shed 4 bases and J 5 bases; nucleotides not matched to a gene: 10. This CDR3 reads CASSWNSGSGVDTQYF. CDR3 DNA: TGTGCCAGCAGCTGGAATAGCGGGAGTGGGGTAGATACGCAGTATTTT.

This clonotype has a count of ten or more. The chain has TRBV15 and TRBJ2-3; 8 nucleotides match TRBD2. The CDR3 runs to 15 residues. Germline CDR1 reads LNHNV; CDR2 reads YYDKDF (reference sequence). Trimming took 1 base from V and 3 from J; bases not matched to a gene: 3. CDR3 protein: CATSRVTSGTDTQYF. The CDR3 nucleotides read TGTGCCACCAGCAGAGTAACTAGCGGTACAGATACGCAGTATTTT.

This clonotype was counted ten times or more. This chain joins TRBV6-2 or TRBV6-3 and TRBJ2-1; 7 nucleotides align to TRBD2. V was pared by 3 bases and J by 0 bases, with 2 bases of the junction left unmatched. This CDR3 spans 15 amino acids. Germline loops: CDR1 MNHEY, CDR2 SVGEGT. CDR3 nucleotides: TGTGCCAGCAGTTATCGCGGGAGCTCCTACAATGAGCAGTTCTTC. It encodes CASSYRGSSYNEQFF.

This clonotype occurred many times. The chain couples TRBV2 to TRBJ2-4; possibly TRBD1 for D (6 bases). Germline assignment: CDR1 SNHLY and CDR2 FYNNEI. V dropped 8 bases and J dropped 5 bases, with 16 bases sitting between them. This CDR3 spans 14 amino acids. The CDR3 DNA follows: TGTGCCAGCCAGTCGACAGGCGTCGAAAACATTCAGTACTTC. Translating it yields CASQSTGVENIQYF. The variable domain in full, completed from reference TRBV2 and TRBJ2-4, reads EPEVTQTPSHQVTQMGQEVILRCVPISNHLYFYWYRQILGQKVEFLVSFYNNEISEKSEIFDDQFSVERPDGSNFTLKIRSTKLEDSAMYFCASQSTGVENIQYFGAGTRLSVL.

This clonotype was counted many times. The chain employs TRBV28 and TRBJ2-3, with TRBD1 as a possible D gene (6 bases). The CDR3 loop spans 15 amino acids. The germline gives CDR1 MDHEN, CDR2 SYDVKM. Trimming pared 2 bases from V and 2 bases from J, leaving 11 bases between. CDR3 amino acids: CASSLPQGTTDTQYF. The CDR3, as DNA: TGTGCCAGCAGTTTACCCCAGGGGACCACAGATACGCAGTATTTT.

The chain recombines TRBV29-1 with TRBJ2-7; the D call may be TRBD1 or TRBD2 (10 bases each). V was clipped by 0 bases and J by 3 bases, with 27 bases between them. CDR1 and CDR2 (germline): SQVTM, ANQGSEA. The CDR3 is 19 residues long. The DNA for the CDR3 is TGCAGCGTTGAAGATCCCGGGACAGGGGCCACTAGCGGGAACTACGAGCAGTACTTC. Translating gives CSVEDPGTGATSGNYEQYF.

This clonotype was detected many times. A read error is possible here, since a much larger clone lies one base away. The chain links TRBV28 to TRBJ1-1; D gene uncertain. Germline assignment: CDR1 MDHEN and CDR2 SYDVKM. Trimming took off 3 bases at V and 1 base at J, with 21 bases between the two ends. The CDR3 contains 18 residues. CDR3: CASSFWRQVRRKNTEAFF. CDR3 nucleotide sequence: TGTGCCAGCAGTTTTTGGCGGCAGGTCCGCCGGAAGAACACTGAAGCTTTCTTT. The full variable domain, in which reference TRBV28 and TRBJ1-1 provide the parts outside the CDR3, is DVKVTQSSRYLVKRTGEKVFLECVQDMDHENMFWYRQDPGLGLRLIYFSYDVKMKEKGDIPEGYSVSREKKERFSLILESASTNQTSMYLCASSFWRQVRRKNTEAFFGQGTRLTVV.

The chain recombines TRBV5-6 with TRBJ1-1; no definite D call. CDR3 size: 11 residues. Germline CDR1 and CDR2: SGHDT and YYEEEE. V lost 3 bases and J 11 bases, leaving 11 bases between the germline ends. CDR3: CASSYGVGAFF. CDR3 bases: TGTGCCAGCAGCTACGGGGTAGGGGCTTTCTTT. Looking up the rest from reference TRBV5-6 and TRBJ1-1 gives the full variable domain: DAGVTQSPTHLIKTRGQQVTLRCSPKSGHDTVSWYQQALGQGPQFIFQYYEEEERQRGNFPDRFSGHQFPNYSSELNVNALLLGDSALYLCASSYGVGAFFGQGTRLTVV.

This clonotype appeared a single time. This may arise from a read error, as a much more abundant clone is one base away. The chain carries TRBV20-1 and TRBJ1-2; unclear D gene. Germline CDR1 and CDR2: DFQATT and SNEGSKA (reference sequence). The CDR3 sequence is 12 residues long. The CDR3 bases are TGCAGTGTTAGAGATGCGGAGATTGGCTACACCTTC. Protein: CSVRDAEIGYTF.